This T cell receptor beta chain emerged from a study of human versus mouse CDR3 diversity and MHC coevolution. Study context: Valid reads per sample ranged from 0.6 x 10^7 to 1.6 x 10^7.

Concerning this clone: Its antigen is undetermined.

Deletions cut 2 bases from V and 0 bases from J, with 4 bases between. In germline, CDR1 is MDHEN, CDR2 SYDVKM. The CDR3 runs 13 residues. Naive CD4 T cells were sorted as CD45RO-negative, CD62L-positive. Findings and limits, study-wide: Humans had the largest estimated TCR beta repertoire, 1.5 million to 2 million clonotypes.

TCRdb's copy holds only in-frame clones and misses some; the assay was immunoSEQ multiplex PCR. Of roughly 81,000 clones in the sample, around 93% are singletons; the top ten hold about 1.5%. This chain joins TRBV28 and TRBJ1-2; D gene ambiguous. Sequencing was carried out using naive CD4+ T cells from blood. Noted subset: CD45RO-negative CD62L-positive naive CD4 T cells. The receptor's source is a person aged 30-69 years in good health. CDR3 bases: TGTGCCAGCAGTTTAACATCTAACTATGGCTACACCTTC. It encodes CASSLTSNYGYTF.